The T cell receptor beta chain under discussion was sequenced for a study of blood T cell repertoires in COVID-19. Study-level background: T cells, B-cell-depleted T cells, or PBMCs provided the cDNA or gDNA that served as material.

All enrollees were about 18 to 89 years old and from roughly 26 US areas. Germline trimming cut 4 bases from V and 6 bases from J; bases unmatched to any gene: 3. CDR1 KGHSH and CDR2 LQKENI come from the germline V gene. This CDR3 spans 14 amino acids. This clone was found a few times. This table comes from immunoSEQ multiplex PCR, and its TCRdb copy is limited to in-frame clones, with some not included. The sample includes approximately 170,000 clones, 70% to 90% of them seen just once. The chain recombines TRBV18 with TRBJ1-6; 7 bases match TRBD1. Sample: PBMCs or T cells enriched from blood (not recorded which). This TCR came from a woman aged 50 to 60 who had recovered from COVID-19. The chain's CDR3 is CASSQDRFNSPLHF. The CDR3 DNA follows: TGTGCCAGCTCACAGGACAGGTTTAATTCACCCCTCCACTTT.